Sequencing of this T cell receptor (beta chain) was carried out in a study of immune cell composition in non-small cell lung cancer. Notes on the study in general: Tumour TCR-beta clonality showed no significant link to smoking pack-years. Dominant in vivo tumour-associated clones were not shown to share tumour-reactive sequences. Squamous carcinomas (approximately 75%) more often had tumour-associated clones >0.5% than adenocarcinomas (around 35%). Top 10 clone scores and clonality were higher in squamous than adenocarcinoma.

Germline V lookup: CDR1 LNHNV, CDR2 YYDKDF (reference sequence). After removal of 4 bases from V and 6 bases from J, the junction contained 4 bases not matched to a gene. The CDR3 consists of 14 residues. Concerning this clone itself: Its antigen remains unidentified.

Sequencing used immunoSEQ multiplex PCR; TCRdb keeps in-frame clones, though not all of them. The sample shows 3,200 or so clones, around 80% of them seen only once. The sample was lung tumor tissue. The sequence was collected from a human donor with non-small cell lung cancer. The chain carries TRBV15 and TRBJ1-5; TRBD1 aligns across 9 bases. The CDR3 region is CATSKQGASQPQHF. Here the CDR3 DNA reads TGTGCCACCAGCAAACAGGGGGCGAGTCAGCCCCAGCATTTT.